The 31 T cell receptor beta chains below all came from one sample that was sequenced in a study of blood T cell repertoires in COVID-19 (TCRdb year 2020). Libraries came from the immunoSEQ multiplex PCR assay. Here the immuneACCESS table is served through TCRdb, limited to in-frame sequences with V and J called. Missing clones are a known gap in these copies; in checked studies unresolved V genes cover under half, and the rest lacks a known reason. The sample table contains roughly 100,000 clones; only one count was recorded for roughly four fifths of them. The top ten clonotypes cover approximately 9% of the sample. The sample was peripheral blood. The receptors were gathered from a woman aged 70-85 years with acute or convalescent COVID-19.

Here the CDR3 DNA reads TGTGCCAGCAGCGCCGTTACAGGGTATAATGAAAAACTGTTTTTT. It codes for CASSAVTGYNEKLFF. The V and J genes are TRBV9 and TRBJ1-4; weak D call: TRBD1 (6 bases). There are 15 residues in the CDR3. Trimming pared 3 bases from V and 4 bases from J, leaving 13 bases between. CDR1 is SGDLS, CDR2 YYNGEE, per germline.

The gene calls are TRBV11-2 and TRBJ1-5; 10 nucleotides align to TRBD1. Germline values: CDR1 SGHAT, CDR2 FQNNGV. After removal of 5 bases from V and 3 bases from J, the junction contained 4 bases not matched to a gene. The CDR3 is made up of 15 amino acids. The CDR3 region is CASSGGTGDNQPQHF. DNA of the CDR3: TGTGCCAGCAGCGGGGGGACAGGGGACAATCAGCCCCAGCATTTT.

This clone occurred a few times. As DNA, the CDR3 is TGCGCCAGCAGCCAAGGACAGATTAATGAAAAACTGTTTTTT. Translated: CASSQGQINEKLFF. The rearrangement links TRBV4-3 to TRBJ1-4, with a tentative D call TRBD1 (5 bases). CDR1 is LGHNA, CDR2 YSLEER, per germline. V was clipped by 1 base and J by 4 bases, with 7 bases between them. CDR3 size: 14 residues.

The V gene is TRBV7-2, the J gene TRBJ2-1; D might be TRBD1 (6 bases). This CDR3 is 14 amino acids long. V gave up 1 base and J gave up 8 bases, with 12 bases separating them. Germline V CDR1 and CDR2: SGHTA, FQGNSA. The CDR3 region is CASSLEGTLDEQFF. The CDR3, as DNA: TGTGCCAGCAGCTTAGAAGGGACACTCGATGAGCAGTTCTTC.

The CDR3 nucleotides are TGTGCCACCCAAAAGGAAACAGATACCTACGAGCAGTACTTC. Its translation is CATQKETDTYEQYF. This rearrangement joins TRBV10-3 to TRBJ2-7; D unclear. There are 14 residues in the CDR3. The V end lost 10 bases, the J end lost 2 bases, and 18 bases lay between the germline ends. Germline CDR1 ENHRY, CDR2 SYGVKD.

This clone came up once. The gene calls are TRBV11-2 and TRBJ2-5, with 7 bases aligning to TRBD2. J gave up 0 bases and V 1 base, and 5 bases lay outside the gene matches. Germline loops: CDR1 SGHAT, CDR2 FQNNGV. This CDR3 region has 16 residues. DNA of the CDR3: TGTGCCAGCAGCTTAGGGTTGGCGGGGGACCAAGAGACCCAGTACTTC. It specifies CASSLGLAGDQETQYF.

The genes are TRBV7-2 and TRBJ1-6; 7 bases map to TRBD1. The CDR3 extends over 15 amino acids. Trimming took 3 bases from V and 3 from J; bases not matched to a gene: 2. Germline V gene lookup returns CDR1 SGHTA and CDR2 FQGNSA. Written as DNA, the CDR3 is TGTGCCAGCAGCTTGGGACAGAGCTATAATTCACCCCTCCACTTT. It encodes CASSLGQSYNSPLHF.

The chain carries TRBV14 and TRBJ1-2, with 8 bases identical to TRBD1. Trimming took 4 bases from V and 8 from J; bases not matched to a gene: 9. CDR1 and CDR2 (germline): SGHDN, FVKESK. The CDR3 has 14 residues. CDR3 in DNA: TGTGCCAGCAGCCCCACGAAACAGGGGGGAGGCTACACCTTC. Amino acids: CASSPTKQGGGYTF.

The chain recombines TRBV6-1 with TRBJ1-2; D not certain. The CDR3 totals 14 residues. V lost 3 bases and J 4 bases, leaving 12 bases between the germline ends. The germline V gene encodes CDR1 MNHNS and CDR2 SASEGT. The CDR3 bases are TGTGCCAGCAGTGACGGTGGTGGCGGCTATGGCTACACCTTC. It translates to CASSDGGGGYGYTF.

The V gene is TRBV19, the J gene TRBJ1-1; D not certain. Trimming left V 8 bases short and J 7 bases short, with 17 bases between. CDR1 is LNHDA and CDR2 is SQIVND in the germline V gene (reference sequence). The CDR3 consists of 13 residues. CDR3 DNA: TGTGCCAGTGCACTCACGGGAGTGGTTGAAGCTTTCTTT. The encoded protein is CASALTGVVEAFF.

The chain employs TRBV6-5 and TRBJ1-4, with 8 bases that match TRBD1. The CDR3 covers 15 residues. The ends lost 2 bases at V and 8 bases at J; junction bases unmatched: 7. Germline loops: CDR1 MNHEY, CDR2 SVGAGI. The CDR3 region has the DNA TGTGCCAGCAGTTACCACCAGGGGGCAGGGGAAAAACTGTTTTTT. It encodes CASSYHQGAGEKLFF.

The CDR3 DNA is TGTGCCAGCACCCCCGGGCCAGCTCAAGGAGGCTATGGCTACACCTTC. Translation: CASTPGPAQGGYGYTF. This chain connects TRBV7-8 to TRBJ1-2; D gene ambiguous. Germline CDR1 is SGHVS and CDR2 is FQNEAQ. This CDR3 spans 16 amino acids. V shed 7 bases and J shed 4 bases, with 22 bases lying between them.

This chain links TRBV30 with TRBJ1-3, with TRBD1 as a possible D gene (6 bases). This CDR3 has 16 amino acids. Deletions cut 2 bases from V and 0 bases from J, with 14 bases between. Germline lookup yields CDR1 GTSNPN and CDR2 SVGIG (reference sequence). CDR3 DNA: TGTGCCTGGAGTCCGGGTACAGGGAGCTCTGGAAACACCATATATTTT. This codes for CAWSPGTGSSGNTIYF.

The chain has TRBV27 and TRBJ1-2, with 8 nucleotides matching TRBD1. Unmatched junction bases numbered 2, after V lost 2 bases and J lost 6 bases. This CDR3 spans 13 amino acids. Germline V gene sequence: CDR1 MNHEY, CDR2 SMNVEV (reference sequence). CDR3 coding DNA: TGTGCCAGCAGTTTAGCAGGGGGCGATGGCTACACCTTC. It specifies CASSLAGGDGYTF.

The chain carries TRBV5-6 and TRBJ1-1; D gene unclear. This CDR3 contains 14 residues. Germline CDR1 SGHDT, CDR2 YYEEEE. The ends were cut back, 2 bases at V and 0 bases at J, with 8 bases in the middle. For the CDR3, the DNA is TGTGCCAGCAGCTTCACAACCATGAACACTGAAGCTTTCTTT. Translated, it gives CASSFTTMNTEAFF.

The chain has TRBV27 and TRBJ2-1; D ambiguous. Trimming removed 2 bases from V and 0 bases from J, with 8 bases in between. This CDR3 is built from 15 residues. CDR1 and CDR2 from the germline V gene are MNHEY and SMNVEV (reference sequence). The DNA of the CDR3 is TGTGCCAGCAGTTTAGAAGCTAGCTCCTACAATGAGCAGTTCTTC. It translates to CASSLEASSYNEQFF.

The chain couples TRBV7-9 to TRBJ1-4; no reliable D call. The CDR3 covers 16 residues. CDR1 and CDR2 (germline): SEHNR, FQNEAQ (reference sequence). Trimming shortened V by 4 bases and J by 2 bases, and 14 bases separated the two germline ends. The chain's CDR3 is CASSWTPRGTNEKLFF. For the CDR3, the DNA is TGTGCCAGCAGCTGGACCCCGCGCGGGACTAATGAAAAACTGTTTTTT.

J is TRBJ2-5 and V is TRBV29-1; D is ambiguous. The germline CDR1 and CDR2 sequences are SQVTM and ANQGSEA. With 4 bases removed from V and 2 bases from J, the gap between germline ends came to 14 bases. The CDR3 extends over 14 amino acids. CDR3: CSVVPGTSQETQYF. The DNA for the CDR3 is TGCAGCGTTGTTCCGGGTACTTCGCAAGAGACCCAGTACTTC.

The rearrangement links TRBV9 to TRBJ1-3; 12 nucleotides agree with TRBD1. V lost 3 bases, J lost 0 bases, and 4 bases stayed unmatched. The CDR3 contains 17 residues. The germline gives CDR1 SGDLS, CDR2 YYNGEE. CDR3: CASSAGTGGSSGNTIYF. The CDR3 DNA follows: TGTGCCAGCAGCGCCGGGACAGGGGGCTCCTCTGGAAACACCATATATTTT.

The V gene is TRBV7-6, the J gene TRBJ1-3; D gene ambiguous. CDR1 is SGHVS, CDR2 FNYEAQ, per germline. V was pared by 3 bases and J by 0 bases, with 3 bases between. This CDR3 has 13 residues. The chain's CDR3 is CASSLSSGNTIYF. CDR3 nucleotide sequence: TGTGCCAGCAGCTTGAGCTCTGGAAACACCATATATTTT.

This chain connects TRBV3-1 (or the pseudogene TRBV3-2) to TRBJ1-3; D ambiguous. The germline CDR1 and CDR2 sequences are LGHDT and YNNKEL (reference sequence). Deletions cut 8 bases from V and 0 bases from J, with 8 bases between. The CDR3 is 13 residues long. The chain's CDR3 is CASRVSSGNTIYF. CDR3 bases: TGTGCCAGCCGGGTGAGCTCTGGAAACACCATATATTTT.

V gene TRBV9 combines with J gene TRBJ2-2, with TRBD1 matching 10 bases. Germline lookup yields CDR1 SGDLS and CDR2 YYNGEE. Trimming cost V 2 bases and J 5 bases; bases outside gene matches: 3. The CDR3 is 15 amino acids. The CDR3, as DNA: TGTGCCAGCAGCGTGAGGACAGGGGGGACCGGGGAGCTGTTTTTT. Its protein product is CASSVRTGGTGELFF.

The chain is built from TRBV19 and TRBJ2-7; a weak D match, TRBD1 (5 bases). The germline V gene encodes CDR1 LNHDA and CDR2 SQIVND (reference sequence). V was trimmed by 5 bases and J by 5 bases, leaving 13 bases between them. CDR3 length: 13 residues. The CDR3 is CASSPQGFHEQYF. The CDR3 coding sequence is TGTGCCAGTAGTCCGCAGGGTTTCCACGAGCAGTACTTC.

This chain links TRBV24-1 with TRBJ1-2, with TRBD1 identical over 10 bases. Unmatched junction bases numbered 11, after V lost 3 bases and J lost 14 bases. CDR3 length: 14 residues. CDR1 is KGHDR and CDR2 is SFDVKD in the germline V gene. This CDR3 reads CATSDRRDRGGLTF. Written as DNA, the CDR3 is TGTGCCACCAGTGATCGCCGGGACAGGGGAGGTTTAACCTTC.

The chain uses TRBV4-3 and TRBJ2-3; D perhaps matches TRBD2 (5 bases). V was cut by 0 bases and J by 3 bases, with 13 bases left in between. Germline assignment: CDR1 LGHNA and CDR2 YSLEER. This CDR3 contains 16 residues. The CDR3 loop reads CASSQEMSRVTDTQYF. In DNA form, the CDR3 reads TGCGCCAGCAGCCAAGAGATGTCGCGGGTAACAGATACGCAGTATTTT.

The chain uses TRBV30 and TRBJ1-2; TRBD1 is a possible D gene (5 bases). The V and J ends lost 3 bases and 3 bases respectively, with 5 bases between them. The germline V gene encodes CDR1 GTSNPN and CDR2 SVGIG (reference sequence). The length of the CDR3 is 11 residues. CDR3 DNA: TGTGCCTGGAGAGGGGACTATGGCTACACCTTC. This sequence encodes CAWRGDYGYTF.

The chain has TRBV6-2 or TRBV6-3 and TRBJ1-1, with D perhaps matching TRBD1 (6 bases). Per the germline V gene, CDR1 is MNHEY and CDR2 is SVGEGT. This CDR3 spans 13 amino acids. The germline V and J ends were trimmed by 5 bases and 6 bases, with 13 bases remaining between them. The CDR3 loop reads CASSHYQGSEAFF. The CDR3 region has the DNA TGTGCCAGCAGTCACTACCAGGGGTCTGAAGCTTTCTTT.

V usage is TRBV3-1 (or the pseudogene TRBV3-2) and J usage is TRBJ2-5; the D gene is possibly TRBD1 (6 bases). Germline V gives CDR1 LGHDT, CDR2 YNNKEL (reference sequence). The CDR3 has 15 amino acids. V lost 11 bases to trimming and J lost 7 bases, with 26 bases between them. CDR3 sequence: CAASSSEQGLGTQYF. The DNA of the CDR3 is TGTGCCGCCAGTTCCTCGGAACAGGGTCTGGGGACCCAGTACTTC.

This CDR3 reads CASSYAREGARRGYTF. The CDR3 DNA reads as TGTGCCAGCAGTTACGCCCGAGAGGGTGCGCGACGAGGCTACACCTTC. The rearrangement uses TRBV6-2 or TRBV6-3 and TRBJ1-2, with D hard to call. There are 16 residues in the CDR3. Trimming removed 2 bases at V and 8 bases at J, with 21 bases between. CDR1 is MNHEY and CDR2 is SVGEGT in the germline V gene.

This rearrangement joins TRBV19 to TRBJ1-5; 8 nucleotides line up with TRBD1. The CDR3 spans 16 residues. CDR1 and CDR2 (germline): LNHDA, SQIVND (reference sequence). Losses at the gene ends were 7 bases for V and 6 bases for J; bases not matched to a gene: 14. The DNA of the CDR3 is TGTGCCAGTACGCCCGCCGGACAGGGTTCATCTCAGCCCCAGCATTTT. This sequence encodes CASTPAGQGSSQPQHF.

This chain connects TRBV21-1 to TRBJ2-3; the table's D call TRBD2 went unverified against the DNA. TRBV21-1 is termed a pseudogene. CDR3 length equals 15 residues. CDR3 residues: CASSKSGWPTDTQYF. The CDR3 bases are TGTGCCAGCAGCAAAAGCGGCTGGCCCACAGATACGCAGTATTTT.